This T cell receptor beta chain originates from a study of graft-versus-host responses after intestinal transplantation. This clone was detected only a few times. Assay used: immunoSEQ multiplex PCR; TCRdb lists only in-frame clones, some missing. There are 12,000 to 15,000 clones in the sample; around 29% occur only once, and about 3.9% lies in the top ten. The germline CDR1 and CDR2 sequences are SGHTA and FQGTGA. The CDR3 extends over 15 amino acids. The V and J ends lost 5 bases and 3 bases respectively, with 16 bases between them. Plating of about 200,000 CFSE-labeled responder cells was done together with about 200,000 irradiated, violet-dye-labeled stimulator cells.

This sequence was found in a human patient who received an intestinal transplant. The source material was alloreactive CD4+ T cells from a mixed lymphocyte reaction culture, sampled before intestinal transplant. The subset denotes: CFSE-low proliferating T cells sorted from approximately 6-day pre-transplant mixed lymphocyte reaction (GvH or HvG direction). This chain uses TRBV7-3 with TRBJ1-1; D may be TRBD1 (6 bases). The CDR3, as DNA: TGTGCCAGCAGCGCCCAACAGGGTAGAGACACTGAAGCTTTCTTT. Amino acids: CASSAQQGRDTEAFF.